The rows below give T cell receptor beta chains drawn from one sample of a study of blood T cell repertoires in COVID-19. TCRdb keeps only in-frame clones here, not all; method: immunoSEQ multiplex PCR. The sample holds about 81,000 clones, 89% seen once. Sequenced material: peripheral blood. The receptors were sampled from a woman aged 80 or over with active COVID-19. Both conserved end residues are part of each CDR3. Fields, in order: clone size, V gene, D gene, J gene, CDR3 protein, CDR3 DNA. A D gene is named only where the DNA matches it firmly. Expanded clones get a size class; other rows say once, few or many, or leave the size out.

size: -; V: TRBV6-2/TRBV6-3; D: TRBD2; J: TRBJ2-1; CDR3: CASSYSSSGSYNEQFF; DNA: TGTGCCAGCAGTTACTCCTCTAGCGGGTCCTACAATGAGCAGTTCTTC
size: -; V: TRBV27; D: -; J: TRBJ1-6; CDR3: CASSLSVSPGVVRDSPLHF; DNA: TGTGCCAGCAGTTTATCGGTTTCCCCTGGTGTCGTGCGGGATTCACCCCTCCACTTT
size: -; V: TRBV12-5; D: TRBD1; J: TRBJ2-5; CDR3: CASGQGFRETQYF; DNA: TGTGCTAGTGGACAGGGGTTTCGAGAGACCCAGTACTTC
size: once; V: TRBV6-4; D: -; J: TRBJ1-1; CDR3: CASSDRGMNTEAFF; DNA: TGTGCCAGCAGTGACAGGGGAATGAACACTGAAGCTTTCTTT
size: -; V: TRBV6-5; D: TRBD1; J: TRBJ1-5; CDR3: CASGTDRAVGPQHF; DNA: TGTGCCAGCGGGACGGACAGGGCGGTTGGGCCCCAGCATTTT
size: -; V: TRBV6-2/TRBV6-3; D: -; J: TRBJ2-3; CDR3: CASSSDLATTGYF; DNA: TGTGCCAGCAGTTCCGACCTGGCGACAACGGGATATTTT
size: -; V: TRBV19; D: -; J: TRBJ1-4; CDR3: CASRRGTLNEKLFF; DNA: TGTGCCAGTAGACGGGGAACCTTGAACGAAAAACTGTTTTTT
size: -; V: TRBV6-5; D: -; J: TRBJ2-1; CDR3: CASSSLGGGRNEQFF; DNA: TGTGCCAGCAGCTCACTGGGGGGTGGGCGGAATGAGCAGTTCTTC
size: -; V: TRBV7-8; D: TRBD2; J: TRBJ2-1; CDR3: CASSRSPGREAQQFF; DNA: TGTGCCAGCAGCCGTAGCCCCGGACGGGAGGCTCAGCAGTTCTTC
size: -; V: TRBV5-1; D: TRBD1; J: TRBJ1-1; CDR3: CASRISSGGVTEAFF; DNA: TGCGCCAGCAGAATATCCTCAGGGGGCGTCACTGAAGCTTTCTTT
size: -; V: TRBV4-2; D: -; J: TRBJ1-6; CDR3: CASSGAFLYNSPLHF; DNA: TGTGCCAGCAGCGGGGCATTCCTTTATAATTCACCCCTCCACTTT
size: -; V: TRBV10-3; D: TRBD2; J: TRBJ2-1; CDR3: CAISETSASKNEQFF; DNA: TGTGCCATCAGTGAGACTAGCGCAAGTAAAAATGAGCAGTTCTTC
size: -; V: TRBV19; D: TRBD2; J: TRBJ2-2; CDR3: CASSMRLAGVAGELFF; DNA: TGTGCCAGTAGTATGAGGCTAGCGGGAGTTGCCGGGGAGCTGTTTTTT
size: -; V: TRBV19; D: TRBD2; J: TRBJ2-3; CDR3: CASSIGGRVTDTQYF; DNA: TGTGCCAGTAGTATTGGCGGGAGGGTCACAGATACGCAGTATTTT
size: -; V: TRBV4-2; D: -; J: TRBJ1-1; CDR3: CASSQENKLNTEAFF; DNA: TGTGCCAGCAGCCAAGAAAACAAATTGAACACTGAAGCTTTCTTT
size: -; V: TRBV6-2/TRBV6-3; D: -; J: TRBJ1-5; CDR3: CASSLLGGSNQPQHF; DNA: TGTGCCAGCAGTCTCTTGGGGGGAAGCAATCAGCCCCAGCATTTT
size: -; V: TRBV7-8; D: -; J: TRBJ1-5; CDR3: CASSPARRGGSNQPQHF; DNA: TGTGCCAGCAGCCCAGCCCGGCGGGGGGGTAGCAATCAGCCCCAGCATTTT